This T cell receptor (beta chain) was documented in a study of molecular identifiers for immune sequencing clone quantification. In TCRdb, the PCR reads were re-called with MiXCR into one record per CDR3 protein. The data show hundreds of thousands of distinct CDR3 sequences, about a fifth seen once. The germline V gene has CDR1 MNHEY and CDR2 SVGAGI. The germline V and J ends were trimmed by 8 bases and 5 bases, with 13 bases remaining between them. The CDR3 contains 13 residues. This clonotype was seen at least ten times. The clonotype comes from a human donor in good health. Some libraries in this study had Jurkat cell RNA spiked in. Material for sequencing was naive CD8+ T cells from blood, with Jurkat cell RNA spiked in. Sample subset: FACS-sorted CD8+CD4-CCR7+CD45RA+ naive T cells. The rearrangement uses TRBV6-5 and TRBJ2-1; D gene unclear. DNA of the CDR3: TGTGCCAGCGCGATCGGACCGAACAATGAGCAGTTCTTC. It codes for CASAIGPNNEQFF.